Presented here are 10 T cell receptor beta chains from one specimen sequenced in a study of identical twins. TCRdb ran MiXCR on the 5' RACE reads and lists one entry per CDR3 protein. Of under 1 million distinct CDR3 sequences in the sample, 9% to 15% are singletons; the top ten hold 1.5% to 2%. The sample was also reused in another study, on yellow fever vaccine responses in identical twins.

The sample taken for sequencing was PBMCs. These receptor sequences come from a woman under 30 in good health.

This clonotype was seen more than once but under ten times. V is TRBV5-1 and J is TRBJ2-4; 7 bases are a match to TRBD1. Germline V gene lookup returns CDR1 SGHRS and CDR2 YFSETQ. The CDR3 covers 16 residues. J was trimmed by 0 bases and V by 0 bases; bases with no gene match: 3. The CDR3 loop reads CASSLGQGKAKNIQYF. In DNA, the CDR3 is TGCGCCAGCAGCTTGGGACAGGGCAAAGCCAAAAACATTCAGTACTTC.

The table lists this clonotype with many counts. The CDR3 protein is CASRLAGVGNEQFF. In DNA form, the CDR3 reads TGTGCCAGCAGACTAGCGGGAGTTGGAAATGAGCAGTTCTTC. The genes are TRBV25-1 and TRBJ2-1, with 11 bases identical to TRBD2. The CDR3 runs to 14 residues. V was clipped by 6 bases and J by 7 bases; unmatched bases: 5. From germline, CDR1 is MGHDK and CDR2 SYGVNS.

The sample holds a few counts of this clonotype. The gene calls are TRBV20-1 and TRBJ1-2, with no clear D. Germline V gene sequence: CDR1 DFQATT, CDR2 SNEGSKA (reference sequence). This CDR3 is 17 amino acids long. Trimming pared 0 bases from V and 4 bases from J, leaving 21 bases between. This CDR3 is CSARDPDRNPHRYGYTF. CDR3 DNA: TGCAGTGCTAGAGATCCCGATCGAAACCCCCATCGCTATGGCTACACCTTC.

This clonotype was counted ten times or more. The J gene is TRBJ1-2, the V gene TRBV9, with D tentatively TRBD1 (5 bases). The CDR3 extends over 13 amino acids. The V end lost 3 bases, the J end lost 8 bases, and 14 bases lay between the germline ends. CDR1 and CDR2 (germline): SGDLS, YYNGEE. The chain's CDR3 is CASSGDSRLGYTF. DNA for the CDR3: TGTGCCAGCAGCGGCGACAGTCGGCTCGGCTACACCTTC.

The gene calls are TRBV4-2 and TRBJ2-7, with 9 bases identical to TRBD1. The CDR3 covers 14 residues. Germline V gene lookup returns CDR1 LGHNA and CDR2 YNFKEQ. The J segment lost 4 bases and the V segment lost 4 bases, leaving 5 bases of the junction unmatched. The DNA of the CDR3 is TGTGCCAGCAGCCTAACAGGGGGCGAATACGAGCAGTACTTC. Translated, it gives CASSLTGGEYEQYF.

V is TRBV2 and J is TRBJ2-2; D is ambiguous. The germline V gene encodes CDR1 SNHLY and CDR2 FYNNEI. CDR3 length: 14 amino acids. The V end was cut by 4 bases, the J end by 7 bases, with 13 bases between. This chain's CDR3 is CASSAGPTIGELFF. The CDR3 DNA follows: TGTGCCAGCAGTGCGGGCCCGACAATCGGGGAGCTGTTTTTT. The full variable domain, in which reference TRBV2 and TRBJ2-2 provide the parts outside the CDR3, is EPEVTQTPSHQVTQMGQEVILRCVPISNHLYFYWYRQILGQKVEFLVSFYNNEISEKSEIFDDQFSVERPDGSNFTLKIRSTKLEDSAMYFCASSAGPTIGELFFGEGSRLTVL.

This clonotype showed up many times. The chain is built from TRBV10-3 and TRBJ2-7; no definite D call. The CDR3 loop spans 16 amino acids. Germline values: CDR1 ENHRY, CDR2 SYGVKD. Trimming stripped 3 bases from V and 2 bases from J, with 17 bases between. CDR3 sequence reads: CAISDFGNSRAYEQYF. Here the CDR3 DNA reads TGTGCCATCAGTGATTTTGGCAACTCCCGGGCCTACGAGCAGTACTTC.

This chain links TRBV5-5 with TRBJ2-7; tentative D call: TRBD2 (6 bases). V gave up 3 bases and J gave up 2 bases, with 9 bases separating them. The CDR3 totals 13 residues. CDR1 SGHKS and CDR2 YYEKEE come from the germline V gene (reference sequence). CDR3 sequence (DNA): TGTGCCAGCAGCTCTCGGGAGACCTACGAGCAGTACTTC. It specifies CASSSRETYEQYF.

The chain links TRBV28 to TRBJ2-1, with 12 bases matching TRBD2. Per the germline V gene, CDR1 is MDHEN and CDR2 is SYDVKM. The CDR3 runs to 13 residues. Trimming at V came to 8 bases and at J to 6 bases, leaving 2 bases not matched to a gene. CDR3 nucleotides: TGTGCCAGCCCGGGACTAGCGGGCAATGAGCAGTTCTTC. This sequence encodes CASPGLAGNEQFF.

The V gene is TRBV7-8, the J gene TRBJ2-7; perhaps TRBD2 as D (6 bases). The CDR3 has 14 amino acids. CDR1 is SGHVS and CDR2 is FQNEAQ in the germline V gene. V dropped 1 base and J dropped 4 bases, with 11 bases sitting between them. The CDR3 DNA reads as TGTGCCAGCAGCTTAGGTTGGGGGGATTACGAGCAGTACGTC. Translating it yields CASSLGWGDYEQYV.